The source of this T cell receptor beta chain is a study of Ad26.COV2.S vaccination and SARS-CoV-2 variants. This sample's treatment: some 20 received Ad26.COV2.S at low or high dose, single or two shots; several received placebo; per-sample allocation not given. Samples were taken on day 63 after the first vaccine or placebo injection. Sequencing was performed with immunoSEQ multiplex PCR; in TCRdb, only in-frame clones are kept and a portion is missing. The data show 360,000 or so clones, roughly 84% seen once. CDR1 and CDR2 (germline): MNHEY, SVGAGI. V lost 7 bases and J lost 0, with 10 bases in between. The CDR3 length is 15 residues.

The sequence was obtained from a person aged 18 to 59 who received the Ad26.COV2.S COVID-19 vaccine or a placebo. The specimen comprised peripheral blood, sampled in a trial of Ad26.COV2.S vaccine versus placebo. The V gene is TRBV6-5, the J gene TRBJ2-6; D call uncertain. CDR3 in DNA: TGTGCCAGCACCTTAAGTCTCTCTGGGGCCAACGTCCTGACTTTC. Translation gives CASTLSLSGANVLTF.